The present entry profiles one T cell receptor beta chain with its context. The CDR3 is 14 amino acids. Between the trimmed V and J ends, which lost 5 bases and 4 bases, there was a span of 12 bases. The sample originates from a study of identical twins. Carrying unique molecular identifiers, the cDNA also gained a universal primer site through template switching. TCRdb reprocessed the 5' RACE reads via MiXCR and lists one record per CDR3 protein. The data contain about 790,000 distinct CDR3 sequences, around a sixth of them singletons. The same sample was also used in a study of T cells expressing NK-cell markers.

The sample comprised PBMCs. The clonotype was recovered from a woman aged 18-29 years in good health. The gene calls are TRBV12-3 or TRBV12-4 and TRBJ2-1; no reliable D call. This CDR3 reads CASSGRLGYNEQFF. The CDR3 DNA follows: TGTGCCAGCAGTGGCCGCTTGGGTTACAATGAGCAGTTCTTC.